The 8 T cell receptor beta chains in this list originate from one sample, sequenced in a study of shared clonotypes between healthy human individuals. The assay was immunoSEQ multiplex PCR, and TCRdb's table has in-frame clones only and misses some. Among a few million clones, approximately 94% were seen once, and the ten largest hold roughly 0.13%. Sequenced material: naive CD4+ T cells sorted from blood. Subset denoted: CD45RA+ positively selected. The receptors derive from a young man in good health.

As concerns this clone: The same CDR3 arises from other DNA sequences in this sample as well. V usage is TRBV5-1 and J usage is TRBJ1-1; tentatively, D is TRBD1 (5 bases). V lost 0 bases, J lost 5 bases, and 11 bases lay in between. The germline V gene encodes CDR1 SGHRS and CDR2 YFSETQ. CDR3 length: 14 amino acids. The CDR3 bases are TGCGCCAGCAGCTTGGAAGGGGCTAAGACTGAAGCTTTCTTT. Translation: CASSLEGAKTEAFF.

On this clone itself: Distinct nucleotide sequences in the sample also encode this CDR3. The J gene is TRBJ1-2, the V gene TRBV2; the D gene is possibly TRBD1 (6 bases). CDR3 length: 15 amino acids. CDR1 and CDR2 from the germline V gene are SNHLY and FYNNEI. Trimming left V 5 bases short and J 4 bases short, with 17 bases between. CDR3 region: CASSPLGQGSYGYTF. DNA of the CDR3: TGTGCCAGCAGTCCCCTCGGTCAGGGGTCCTATGGCTACACCTTC.

The chain carries TRBV6-5 and TRBJ1-2; D possibly corresponds to TRBD1 (6 bases). CDR1 is MNHEY and CDR2 is SVGAGI in the germline V gene. V was shortened by 2 bases and J by 4 bases, with 11 bases between the two germline ends. The CDR3 spans 14 residues. The CDR3 DNA sequence: TGTGCCAGCAGTTACGTGTCAGGGGTCTATGGCTACACCTTC. Its protein is CASSYVSGVYGYTF.

On this clone: This sample also contains other DNA sequences that code for the same CDR3. This chain connects TRBV27 to TRBJ1-5; possible D gene TRBD1, 5 bases. Trimming shortened V by 3 bases and J by 0 bases, and 6 bases separated the two germline ends. This CDR3 is built from 14 residues. In germline, CDR1 is MNHEY, CDR2 SMNVEV (reference sequence). The DNA for the CDR3 is TGTGCCAGCAGTTTGAGGGGTAGCAATCAGCCCCAGCATTTT. Translating gives CASSLRGSNQPQHF.

The V and J genes are TRBV9 and TRBJ2-7, with D perhaps TRBD1 (6 bases). CDR1 and CDR2 from the germline V gene are SGDLS and YYNGEE. The CDR3 spans 15 residues. V lost 4 bases and J 5 bases, leaving 19 bases between the germline ends. Written as DNA, the CDR3 is TGTGCCAGCAGCACAACAGGGTCGCCCAGTGACGAGCAGTACTTC. Translating it yields CASSTTGSPSDEQYF.

The rearrangement links TRBV6-5 to TRBJ2-2; tentative D call: TRBD1 (6 bases). The V gene lost 7 bases and the J gene lost 1 base, with 10 bases spanning the gap. This CDR3 region has 14 residues. Germline V gives CDR1 MNHEY, CDR2 SVGAGI. The CDR3, as DNA: TGTGCCAGCACCCTGACAGGGAACACCGGGGAGCTGTTTTTT. This codes for CASTLTGNTGELFF.

The chain recombines TRBV6-5 with TRBJ1-2; D gene uncertain. Germline values: CDR1 MNHEY, CDR2 SVGAGI. Deletions cut 6 bases from V and 3 bases from J, with 11 bases between. The CDR3 contains 13 residues. CDR3 loop: CASREVDYYGYTF. CDR3 bases: TGTGCCAGCAGGGAAGTGGATTACTATGGCTACACCTTC.

The chain has TRBV5-1 and TRBJ2-1, with D perhaps matching TRBD2 (5 bases). The ends were cut back, 4 bases at V and 10 bases at J, with 18 bases in the middle. This CDR3 region has 14 residues. Germline V gene data show CDR1 as SGHRS and CDR2 as YFSETQ. The CDR3 DNA reads as TGCGCCAGCAGCCTCTTAGCGTCCGGGGAGGAGCAGTTCTTC. Its protein is CASSLLASGEEQFF.